This T cell receptor beta chain was identified in a study of beta chain features in type 1 diabetes. Study-level findings and limits: Type 1 diabetes patients showed a moderate but significant shortening of TCRB CDR3s in all four CD4+ subsets. Compared to healthy donors, patients appeared to have naive, central memory and Treg TCRB repertoires that were more alike.

Sequencing targeted expressed TCRB transcripts, as all isolated RNA had been reverse transcribed. TCRdb's copy holds only in-frame clones and misses some; the assay was immunoSEQ multiplex PCR. The repertoire holds over 500,000 clones, about 16% seen once, with about 0.086% in the top ten. A word on this clone: Antigen unknown.

Germline lookup yields CDR1 SQVTM and CDR2 ANQGSEA. The CDR3 consists of 12 residues. V was clipped by 7 bases and J by 6 bases; unmatched bases: 7. This sequence joins TRBV29-1 and TRBJ1-1, with 8 positions matching TRBD1. The specimen was naive CD4+ T cells from blood. The sequence was collected from a young man in good health. CDR3 sequence (DNA): TGCAGCGGCGTCCAGGGGGCTGCTGAAGCTTTCTTT. Encoded protein: CSGVQGAAEAFF.